These T cell receptor beta chains were read from a single sample in a study of cytomegalovirus exposure and HLA in healthy donors. The data were produced by immunoSEQ multiplex PCR, yet TCRdb's version contains in-frame clones alone and is incomplete. The sample has roughly 62,000 clones, less than 85% seen once; the top ten hold less than 7%. Sequencing was done on a sample of PBMCs. The receptors were gathered from a woman between 25 and 40 years old in good health and CMV-seronegative. Both conserved end residues are part of each CDR3. Fields, in order: J gene, clone size, D gene, V gene, CDR3 DNA, CDR3 protein. D genes are given only for firm matches. Not all rows give a size; the values are once, few, many and, for expanded clones, a class.

TRBJ2-2,-,TRBD1,TRBV4-3,TGCGCCAGCAGCCAAGGCCACAGGGGGCCCCAGGGAGGGGAGCTGTTTTTT,CASSQGHRGPQGGELFF
TRBJ2-7,few,TRBD2,TRBV28,TGTGCCAGCACCCCAACGGGGGGGCTCCACGAGCAGTACTTC,CASTPTGGLHEQYF
TRBJ1-1,-,-,TRBV28,TGTGCCAGCAGTTTGAGAGGGTCGTATTGTGAAGCTTTCTTT,CASSLRGSYCEAFF
TRBJ2-1,once,-,TRBV11-2,TGTGCCAGCAGTATCCAGGGACTCCTCACGGTCTACAATGAGCAGTTCTTC,CASSIQGLLTVYNEQFF
TRBJ1-3,-,-,TRBV9,TGTGCCAGCAGCGCACAGGGAGGGAGAAACACCATATATTTT,CASSAQGGRNTIYF
TRBJ2-2,-,-,TRBV7-2,TGTGCCAGCAGCGCACAGGTTACTACCGGGGAGCTGTTTTTT,CASSAQVTTGELFF
TRBJ1-3,-,-,TRBV23-1,TGCGCCAGCAGTCAAGACAGGCTCTCTGGAAACACCATATATTTT,CASSQDRLSGNTIYF
TRBJ2-1,-,-,TRBV28,TGTGCCAGCAGGTTAGACGGGAGATCCTACAATGAGCAGTTCTTC,CASRLDGRSYNEQFF
TRBJ1-1,-,TRBD1,TRBV10-3,TGTGCCATCAGTGACCATCGGACAGGGTTGAGCACTGAAGCTTTCTTT,CAISDHRTGLSTEAFF
TRBJ2-1,-,TRBD2,TRBV7-2,TGTGCCAGCAGCCCCCTCGGGGGGGGGACTAGCGCCCCACTGAAGCAGTTCTTC,CASSPLGGGTSAPLKQFF
TRBJ2-1,-,TRBD2,TRBV5-4,TGTGCCAGCACCGGGACTAGCGGGAGTTCCTACAATGAGCAGTTCTTC,CASTGTSGSSYNEQFF
TRBJ2-1,-,TRBD2,TRBV5-1,TGCGCCACCAGCGGCCAGGGAGGGGACAATGAGCAGTTCTTC,CATSGQGGDNEQFF
TRBJ2-7,-,-,TRBV5-4,TGTGCCAGCAGCCCCGCTGGTAACAGGGTATTATACGAGCAGTACTTC,CASSPAGNRVLYEQYF
TRBJ2-5,-,TRBD2,TRBV7-9,TGTGCCAGCAGCTTAGGGCTAGCGGCGCAAGAGACCCAGTACTTC,CASSLGLAAQETQYF
TRBJ2-3,-,-,TRBV29-1,TGCAGCGTTGAGTCTGGGGGGAGCACAGATACGCAGTATTTT,CSVESGGSTDTQYF
TRBJ2-2,-,-,TRBV10-1,TGCGCCAGCAGTGCCCCGGCCGGGGAGCTGTTTTTT,CASSAPAGELFF
TRBJ2-1,-,TRBD2,TRBV2,TGTGCCAGCAAGGATAGCGGGAGCGTCGTCGATGAGCAGTTCTTC,CASKDSGSVVDEQFF
TRBJ1-6,-,-,TRBV5-1,TGCGCCAGCAGCTTGAGGGGTCCTAAATATAATTCACCCCTCCACTTT,CASSLRGPKYNSPLHF
TRBJ1-5,-,TRBD1,TRBV29-1,TGCAGCGTCGTACTTTGGGGACAGGGGAATCTGGGCAATCAGCCCCAGCATTTT,CSVVLWGQGNLGNQPQHF
TRBJ2-7,once,TRBD1,TRBV6-5,TGTGCCAGCAGCCGGGACAGGGGGTACGAGCAGTACTTC,CASSRDRGYEQYF
TRBJ2-6,-,-,TRBV15,TGTGCCACCAGCCCCACAGGCTCTGGGGCCAACGTCCTGACTTTC,CATSPTGSGANVLTF
TRBJ2-1,-,-,TRBV21-1,TGTGCCAGCATCCCAGGATGGACTAGTATTTACAATGAGCAGTTCTTC,CASIPGWTSIYNEQFF
TRBJ2-1,-,TRBD2,TRBV7-2,TGTGCCAGCAGCTTAACTAGCGGGGGAGGGGATGAGCAGTTCTTC,CASSLTSGGGDEQFF
TRBJ2-1,-,TRBD2,TRBV7-9,TGTTCCAGCAGCTCATTTATAGCGGGAGGGATCAATGAGCAGTTCTTC,CSSSSFIAGGINEQFF
TRBJ1-1,-,TRBD1,TRBV7-9,TGTGCCAGCAGCTTATCAGGGGGCGACACTGAAGCTTTCTTT,CASSLSGGDTEAFF
TRBJ2-1,-,TRBD2,TRBV4-3,TGCGCCAGCAGCCAGGGGACTAGCGTGTACAATGAGCAGTTCTTC,CASSQGTSVYNEQFF
TRBJ2-7,-,TRBD2,TRBV7-9,TGTGCCAGCAGCTTAGCCGAGCGGGAGGCACAATACGAGCAGTACTTC,CASSLAEREAQYEQYF
TRBJ2-3,-,TRBD2,TRBV2,TGTGCCAGTCGTCTAGCGGGAGGTCCCTATGACACGCAGTATTTT,CASRLAGGPYDTQYF
TRBJ2-2,-,-,TRBV7-2,TGTGCCAGCAGCTTAGGACTAGGAATAAGCACCGGGGAGCTGTTTTTT,CASSLGLGISTGELFF
TRBJ2-7,-,TRBD1,TRBV11-3,TGTGCCAGCAGCCCTCGGGACAGCGTCTCCTACGAGCAGTACTTC,CASSPRDSVSYEQYF
TRBJ2-3,-,TRBD2,TRBV10-3,TGTGCCATCAGTGAGCGGGGGGGATCCACAGATACGCAGTATTTT,CAISERGGSTDTQYF
TRBJ2-7,-,TRBD2,TRBV30,TGTGCCTGGAGTCTACTAGCGGGAGGCGGGAGGAACGAGCAGTACTTC,CAWSLLAGGGRNEQYF
TRBJ1-6,few,-,TRBV28,TGTGCCAGCAGTTTCGAGGAGGGCAATTCACCCCTCCACTTT,CASSFEEGNSPLHF
TRBJ2-3,few,-,TRBV30,TGTGCCTGGAGTGGAGGGGGAAGCACAGATACGCAGTATTTT,CAWSGGGSTDTQYF
TRBJ1-2,-,TRBD1,TRBV6-5,TGTGCCAGCAGGTTAGACAGGGACTATGGCTACACCTTC,CASRLDRDYGYTF
TRBJ1-1,few,-,TRBV20-1,TGCAGTGCTAGAGGGGGGGTAGCTTTCTTT,CSARGGVAFF
TRBJ1-4,-,TRBD1,TRBV4-3,TGCGCCAGCAGCCAGAACTACAGGGGTGAAAAACTGTTTTTT,CASSQNYRGEKLFF
TRBJ2-5,-,TRBD2,TRBV9,TGTGCCAGCAGCATACCGGGACTAGCGGGAGGGGGGCAAGAGACCCAGTACTTC,CASSIPGLAGGGQETQYF
TRBJ2-5,-,TRBD2,TRBV6-4,TGTGCCAGCAGTGAAAAGCCCGTGGCTAGCGGGCAAGAGACCCAGTACTTC,CASSEKPVASGQETQYF
TRBJ2-2,-,TRBD1,TRBV5-1,TGCGCCAGCAGCTTGCCCCGTGGGACAGGGGATTTCCACGGGGAGCTGTTTTTT,CASSLPRGTGDFHGELFF